This T cell receptor (beta chain) was identified during a study of T cells after yellow fever vaccination. Overall study results and limits: A minor fraction of clonotypes spanned both CD4 and CD8 compartments. One caveat is that FACS-sorted repertoires could contain abundant clonotypes contaminating from the bulk population.

Regarding this clonotype: The antigen is not known.

One entry per CDR3 protein results from TCRdb running MiXCR on the 5' RACE reads. The data contain a few hundred thousand distinct CDR3 sequences, 5.5% to 8.5% of them singletons. The V end lost 6 bases, the J end lost 1 base, and 19 bases lay between the germline ends. Per germline, CDR1 SGHRS and CDR2 YFSETQ. CDR3 length: 16 amino acids. This sample comprised CD4+ T cells sorted from PBMCs, obtained on the day of the yellow fever booster vaccination. This receptor was taken from a man aged 30-40 years who received the YFV17D yellow fever vaccine. J is TRBJ2-5 and V is TRBV5-1, with a weak D call TRBD2 (5 bases). CDR3 region: CASTPLSSATQETQYF. In nucleotides, the CDR3 is TGCGCCAGCACCCCCCTGAGTAGCGCTACCCAAGAGACCCAGTACTTC.